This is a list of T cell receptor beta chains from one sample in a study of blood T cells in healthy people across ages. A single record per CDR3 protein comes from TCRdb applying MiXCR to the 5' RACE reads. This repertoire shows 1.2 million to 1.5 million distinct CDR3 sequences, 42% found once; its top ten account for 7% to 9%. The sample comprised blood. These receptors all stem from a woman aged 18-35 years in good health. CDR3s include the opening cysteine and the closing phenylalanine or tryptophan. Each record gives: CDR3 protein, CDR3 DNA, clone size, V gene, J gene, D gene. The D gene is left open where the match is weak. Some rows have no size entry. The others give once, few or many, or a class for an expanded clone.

CDR3aa: CASRTGTGSYNEQYF; CDR3nt: TGTGCCAGCAGGACCGGGACAGGAAGCTACAATGAGCAGTACTTC; abundance: .; v_gene: TRBV7-2; j_gene: TRBJ2-5; d_gene: TRBD1
CDR3aa: CASSTREKVDNEQFF; CDR3nt: TGTGCCAGCAGCACGCGCGAGAAGGTGGACAATGAGCAGTTCTTC; abundance: few; v_gene: TRBV7-2; j_gene: TRBJ2-1; d_gene: .
CDR3aa: CSARIRDHIYEQYF; CDR3nt: TGCAGTGCTAGAATCCGGGACCATATCTACGAGCAGTACTTC; abundance: few; v_gene: TRBV20-1; j_gene: TRBJ2-7; d_gene: .
CDR3aa: CASSEGLAGVAEQYF; CDR3nt: TGTGCCAGCAGTGAGGGGTTAGCGGGAGTGGCCGAGCAGTACTTC; abundance: .; v_gene: TRBV2; j_gene: TRBJ2-7; d_gene: TRBD2
CDR3aa: CSVNRGGSYEQYF; CDR3nt: TGCAGCGTTAACAGGGGTGGCTCCTACGAGCAGTACTTC; abundance: few; v_gene: TRBV29-1; j_gene: TRBJ2-7; d_gene: TRBD1
CDR3aa: CASSLSPGQGAVETQYF; CDR3nt: TGCGCCAGCAGCTTGTCCCCGGGACAGGGGGCTGTGGAGACCCAGTACTTC; abundance: few; v_gene: TRBV5-1; j_gene: TRBJ2-5; d_gene: TRBD1
CDR3aa: CASSVDQFYGYTF; CDR3nt: TGCGCCAGCAGCGTGGACCAGTTCTATGGCTACACCTTC; abundance: few; v_gene: TRBV5-1; j_gene: TRBJ1-2; d_gene: .
CDR3aa: CASSSTRTGGRGNTEAFF; CDR3nt: TGCGCCAGCAGCTCCACTAGAACAGGGGGGAGAGGGAACACTGAAGCTTTCTTT; abundance: .; v_gene: TRBV5-1; j_gene: TRBJ1-1; d_gene: TRBD1
CDR3aa: CASSTSGRGPNEQFF; CDR3nt: TGTGCCAGCAGCACTAGCGGAAGAGGCCCCAATGAGCAGTTCTTC; abundance: .; v_gene: TRBV7-8; j_gene: TRBJ2-1; d_gene: TRBD2
CDR3aa: CSVALAGSNEQFF; CDR3nt: TGCAGCGTTGCACTAGCGGGTTCCAATGAGCAGTTCTTC; abundance: .; v_gene: TRBV29-1; j_gene: TRBJ2-1; d_gene: TRBD2
CDR3aa: CASSAIGRYGYTF; CDR3nt: TGTGCCAGCAGCGCTATCGGGAGGTATGGCTACACCTTC; abundance: once; v_gene: TRBV9; j_gene: TRBJ1-2; d_gene: .
CDR3aa: CASSYSGLAGGIYEQYF; CDR3nt: TGTGCCAGCAGTTACTCCGGCCTAGCGGGAGGGATTTACGAGCAGTACTTC; abundance: few; v_gene: TRBV6-5; j_gene: TRBJ2-7; d_gene: TRBD2
CDR3aa: CASSERRGSSYNEQFF; CDR3nt: TGTGCCAGCAGTGAAAGGAGGGGGAGCTCCTACAATGAGCAGTTCTTC; abundance: once; v_gene: TRBV6-1; j_gene: TRBJ2-1; d_gene: .
CDR3aa: CASSLKGGQGAHQETQYF; CDR3nt: TGTGCCAGCAGCTTGAAGGGGGGACAGGGGGCCCACCAAGAGACCCAGTACTTC; abundance: .; v_gene: TRBV5-7; j_gene: TRBJ2-5; d_gene: TRBD1
CDR3aa: CASMIGASTDTQYF; CDR3nt: TGTGCCAGCATGATCGGGGCGAGCACAGATACGCAGTATTTT; abundance: few; v_gene: TRBV2; j_gene: TRBJ2-3; d_gene: .
CDR3aa: CASRPGTGPTYNEQYF; CDR3nt: TGCGCCAGCAGACCCGGGACAGGACCTACCTACAATGAGCAGTACTTC; abundance: few; v_gene: TRBV5-1; j_gene: TRBJ2-7; d_gene: TRBD1
CDR3aa: CASSDGAGHRTEAFF; CDR3nt: TGTGCCAGCAGTGACGGTGCGGGGCATCGCACTGAAGCTTTCTTT; abundance: .; v_gene: TRBV6-4; j_gene: TRBJ1-1; d_gene: .
CDR3aa: CASVPSGNLNEQYF; CDR3nt: TGTGCCAGCGTCCCTAGCGGGAACCTCAATGAGCAGTACTTC; abundance: .; v_gene: TRBV7-6; j_gene: TRBJ2-5; d_gene: TRBD2
CDR3aa: CASSQDTSDGNYGHTF; CDR3nt: TGTGCCAGCAGCCAAGATACGAGCGACGGAAACTATGGCCACACCTTC; abundance: .; v_gene: TRBV4-2; j_gene: TRBJ1-2; d_gene: .
CDR3aa: CASSGLTSGTPYEQYF; CDR3nt: TGTGCCAGCAGCGGATTGACTAGCGGAACTCCCTACGAGCAGTACTTC; abundance: few; v_gene: TRBV13; j_gene: TRBJ2-7; d_gene: TRBD2
CDR3aa: CASSYSSLSSYEQYF; CDR3nt: TGTGCCAGCAGTTACTCCAGTTTAAGCTCCTACGAGCAGTACTTC; abundance: .; v_gene: TRBV6-2/TRBV6-3; j_gene: TRBJ2-7; d_gene: .
CDR3aa: CAISEQTGGYGYTF; CDR3nt: TGTGCCATCAGTGAGCAAACGGGGGGGTATGGCTACACCTTC; abundance: .; v_gene: TRBV10-3; j_gene: TRBJ1-2; d_gene: .
CDR3aa: CASSRKTDYHNEQFF; CDR3nt: TGTGCCAGCAGTCGGAAAACCGACTACCACAATGAGCAGTTCTTC; abundance: .; v_gene: TRBV7-9; j_gene: TRBJ2-1; d_gene: .
CDR3aa: CASSPPRSTGRKNIQYF; CDR3nt: TGTGCCAGCAGTCCACCGAGGTCAACAGGGAGGAAAAACATTCAGTACTTC; abundance: .; v_gene: TRBV6-1; j_gene: TRBJ2-4; d_gene: .
CDR3aa: CASSSVIEGNTEAFF; CDR3nt: TGTGCCAGCAGCTCAGTCATAGAGGGGAACACTGAAGCTTTCTTT; abundance: .; v_gene: TRBV11-1; j_gene: TRBJ1-1; d_gene: .
CDR3aa: CASSPADGSTGPYTDTQYF; CDR3nt: TGCGCCAGCAGCCCCGCCGACGGCTCGACAGGGCCTTACACAGATACGCAGTATTTT; abundance: few; v_gene: TRBV5-1; j_gene: TRBJ2-3; d_gene: TRBD1
CDR3aa: CASSEGTSASTDTQYF; CDR3nt: TGTGCCAGCAGCGAAGGGACTAGCGCTAGCACAGATACGCAGTATTTT; abundance: .; v_gene: TRBV9; j_gene: TRBJ2-3; d_gene: TRBD2
CDR3aa: CASSPLIGRTGELFF; CDR3nt: TGTGCCAGCAGCCCGCTGATAGGGAGGACCGGGGAGCTGTTTTTT; abundance: many; v_gene: TRBV7-9; j_gene: TRBJ2-2; d_gene: .
CDR3aa: CASSSIKRTDTQYF; CDR3nt: TGTGCCAGCAGTTCCATAAAACGGACAGATACGCAGTATTTT; abundance: few; v_gene: TRBV6-2/TRBV6-3; j_gene: TRBJ2-3; d_gene: .
CDR3aa: CATSRVSGSYEQYF; CDR3nt: TGTGCCACCAGCAGAGTATCGGGTTCCTACGAGCAGTACTTC; abundance: .; v_gene: TRBV15; j_gene: TRBJ2-7; d_gene: .
CDR3aa: CASSLGEGGASYNEQFF; CDR3nt: TGTGCCAGCAGCCTAGGGGAGGGGGGGGCCTCCTACAATGAGCAGTTCTTC; abundance: once; v_gene: TRBV3-1; j_gene: TRBJ2-1; d_gene: .
CDR3aa: CASFGGQNYNEQFF; CDR3nt: TGTGCCAGCTTCGGGGGGCAGAACTACAATGAGCAGTTCTTC; abundance: .; v_gene: TRBV21-1; j_gene: TRBJ2-1; d_gene: .
CDR3aa: CASGSADQETQYF; CDR3nt: TGTGCCAGCGGATCTGCGGACCAAGAGACCCAGTACTTC; abundance: few; v_gene: TRBV6-5; j_gene: TRBJ2-5; d_gene: .
CDR3aa: CASSGSGLDTQYF; CDR3nt: TGCGCCAGCAGTGGTAGCGGACTAGATACGCAGTATTTT; abundance: .; v_gene: TRBV10-1; j_gene: TRBJ2-3; d_gene: .
CDR3aa: CASSSDRGGNEQFF; CDR3nt: TGTGCCAGCAGCTCGGACAGGGGAGGTAATGAGCAGTTCTTC; abundance: .; v_gene: TRBV27; j_gene: TRBJ2-1; d_gene: TRBD1